This T cell receptor (beta chain) was captured in a study of OX40 agonist ivuxolimab in advanced cancers. Turning to the overall study: Ivuxolimab, which targeted the costimulatory receptor OX40 (CD134), was an agonistic, fully human IgG2 monoclonal antibody. In the dose-escalation cohort, roughly four fifths of patients were male, and the mean age was around 60 years, with a range of roughly 23 to 85. Intravenous ivuxolimab was administered to patients every 2 weeks at six dose levels: 0.01, 0.1, 0.3, 1.5, 3 and 10 mg/kg. Patients were allowed to have had prior anti-PD-1, anti-PD-L1 or anti-CTLA-4 therapy, and approximately 39% of the dose-escalation patients had been treated with checkpoint inhibitors. Three dose-escalation patients achieved partial responses, one with hepatocellular carcinoma and two with cutaneous melanoma. Among the approximately 50 dose-escalation patients, about 19 had hepatocellular carcinoma, around 15 melanoma, 9 renal cell carcinoma and 9 head and neck cancer. The paper describes the monotherapy dose-escalation part (N = 52 patients) of the phase I trial of ivuxolimab. The purpose of peripheral TCRbeta sequencing was to test whether ivuxolimab changed TCR sequence diversity and led to clonal T-cell expansion. Points the paper makes about the study in general: Low levels of normalized T-cell clonal expansion were also shown by some nonresponding patients. In partial responders in the 0.1-3.0 mg/kg groups, normalized peripheral clonal expansion was found to be among the lowest, especially among CD8+ T cells. At doses of 0.1 to 3.0 mg/kg, clonal expansion of both CD4+ and CD8+ T cells in blood was seen between baseline and week 6. The antigen specificity of the peripheral T cells that underwent clonal expansion was not determined. After ivuxolimab, expanded clones were on average more numerous among CD8+ T cells than among CD4+ T cells.

Genomic DNA was extracted from sorted cells for sequencing of the TCRbeta CDR3 region. The immunoSEQ Assay was used for sequencing of TCRbeta CDR3 regions. The table comes from immuneACCESS by way of TCRdb, which keeps in-frame sequences with V and J called. Part of the clones is missing from these tables; in studies checked, under half for an unresolved V gene and the rest for unknown reasons. This sample has 75,000 to 100,000 clones in its table, and approximately 91% of those were observed once. The biggest ten clones account for about 0.7% of the sample. Reading from cysteine to phenylalanine, the CDR3 counts 20 amino acids. Only the CDR3 DNA stays, 60 bases, in frame from base 1. The germline V gene supplies CDR1 MGHRA and CDR2 YSYEKL. For this chain, trimming is 1 base at the V end and 0 bases at the J end, and the number of junction bases without a gene match is 11. Of note for this clone: It lacks a known antigen. No much larger clone is present one base from it, and per-base qualities are unavailable.

The trial excluded patients who had a history of autoimmune disease or were on systemic immunosuppression. Peripheral blood for TCR sequencing was collected from all dose cohorts at baseline, on cycle 4 day 1, and on cycle 7 day 1. Samples were obtained from an open-label, multicenter, first-in-human phase I dose-escalation trial of ivuxolimab. The trial enrolled adults with locally advanced or metastatic head and neck squamous cell, hepatocellular, melanoma or renal cell carcinoma. Before TCR sequencing, CD4+ T cells and CD8+ T cells were sorted from peripheral blood as separate populations. Here the sequenced sample was CD4+ or CD8+ T cells sorted from blood, taken in a trial of the OX40 agonist ivuxolimab. The TCR originated in an adult with an advanced solid tumor such as melanoma, head and neck, liver or kidney cancer. The chain uses TRBV4-1 and TRBJ2-6; TRBD1 fits 8 bases in the junction. The nucleotide sequence is TGCGCCAGCAGCCAAGCCATGACAGGGGCCCAGGGCTCTGGGGCCAACGTCCTGACTTTC. The resulting protein is CASSQAMTGAQGSGANVLTF.